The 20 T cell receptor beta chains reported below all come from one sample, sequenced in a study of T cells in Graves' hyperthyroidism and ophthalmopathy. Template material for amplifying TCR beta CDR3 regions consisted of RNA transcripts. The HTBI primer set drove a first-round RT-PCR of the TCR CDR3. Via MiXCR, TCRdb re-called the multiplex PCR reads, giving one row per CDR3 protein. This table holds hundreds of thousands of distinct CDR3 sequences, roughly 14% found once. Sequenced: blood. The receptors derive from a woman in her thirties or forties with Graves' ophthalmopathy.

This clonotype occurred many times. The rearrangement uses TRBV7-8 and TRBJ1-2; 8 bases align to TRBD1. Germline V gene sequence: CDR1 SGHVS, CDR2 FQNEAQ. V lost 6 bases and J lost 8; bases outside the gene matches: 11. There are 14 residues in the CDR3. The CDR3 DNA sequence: TGTGCCAGCAGTTCCAGCCCCAGGGGGCGAGGCTACACCTTC. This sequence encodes CASSSSPRGRGYTF.

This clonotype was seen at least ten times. In DNA, the CDR3 is TGTGCCAGCAGTCCCCGGGGTAGCGGAGTCTCCTACGAGCAGTACTTC. Translating gives CASSPRGSGVSYEQYF. The chain recombines TRBV6-5 with TRBJ2-7, with D possibly TRBD2 on 6 matching bases. The CDR3 runs to 16 residues. CDR1 and CDR2 from the germline V gene are MNHEY and SVGAGI. The ends were cut back, 5 bases at V and 0 bases at J, with 17 bases in the middle.

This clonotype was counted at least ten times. The CDR3 sequence is CASSFDGPYEQYF. CDR3 nucleotides: TGTGCCAGCAGCTTCGACGGTCCGTACGAGCAGTACTTC. The rearrangement joins TRBV11-2 to TRBJ2-7; no firm D call. Germline lookup yields CDR1 SGHAT and CDR2 FQNNGV. V was clipped by 3 bases and J by 4 bases, with 10 bases between them. The CDR3 is made up of 13 amino acids.

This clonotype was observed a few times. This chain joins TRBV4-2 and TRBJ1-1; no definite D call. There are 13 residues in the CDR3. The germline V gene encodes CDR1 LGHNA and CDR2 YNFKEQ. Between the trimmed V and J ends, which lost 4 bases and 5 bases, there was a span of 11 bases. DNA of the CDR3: TGTGCCAGCAGCCCCTGGACGGAAACTGAAGCTTTCTTT. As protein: CASSPWTETEAFF.

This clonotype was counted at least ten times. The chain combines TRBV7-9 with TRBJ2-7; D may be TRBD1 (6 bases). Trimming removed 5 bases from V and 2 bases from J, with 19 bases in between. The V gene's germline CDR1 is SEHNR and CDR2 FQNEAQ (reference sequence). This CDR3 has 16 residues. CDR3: CASSAPGTTNTYEQYF. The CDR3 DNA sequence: TGTGCCAGCAGCGCGCCTGGGACAACTAACACCTACGAGCAGTACTTC.

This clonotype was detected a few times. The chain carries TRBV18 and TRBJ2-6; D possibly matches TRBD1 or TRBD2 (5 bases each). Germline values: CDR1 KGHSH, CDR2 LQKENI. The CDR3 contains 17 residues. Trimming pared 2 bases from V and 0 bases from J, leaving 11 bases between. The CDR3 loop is CASSPMGPSSGANVLTF. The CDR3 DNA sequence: TGTGCCAGCTCACCAATGGGACCGAGCTCTGGGGCCAACGTCCTGACTTTC.

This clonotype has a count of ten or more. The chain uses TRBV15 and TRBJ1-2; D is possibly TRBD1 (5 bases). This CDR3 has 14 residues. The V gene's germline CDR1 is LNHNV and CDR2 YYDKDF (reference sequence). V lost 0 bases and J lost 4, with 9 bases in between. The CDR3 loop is CATSRDLGGYGYTF. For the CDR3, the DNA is TGTGCCACCAGCAGAGATTTGGGGGGCTATGGCTACACCTTC.

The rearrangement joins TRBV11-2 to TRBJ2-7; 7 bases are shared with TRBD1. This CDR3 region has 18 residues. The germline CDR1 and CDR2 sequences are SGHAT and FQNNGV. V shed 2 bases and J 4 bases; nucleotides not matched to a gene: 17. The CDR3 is CASSLRVGTALLRYEQYF. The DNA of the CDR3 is TGTGCCAGCAGCTTACGGGTCGGGACAGCCCTTTTAAGGTACGAGCAGTACTTC. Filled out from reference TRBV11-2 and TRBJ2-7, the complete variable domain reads EAGVAQSPRYKIIEKRQSVAFWCNPISGHATLYWYQQILGQGPKLLIQFQNNGVVDDSQLPKDRFSAERLKGVDSTLKIQPAKLEDSAVYLCASSLRVGTALLRYEQYFGPGTRLTVT.

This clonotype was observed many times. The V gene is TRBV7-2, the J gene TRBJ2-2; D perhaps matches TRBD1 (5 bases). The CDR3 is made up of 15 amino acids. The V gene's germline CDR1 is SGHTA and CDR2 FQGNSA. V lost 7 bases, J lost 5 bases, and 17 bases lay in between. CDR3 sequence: CASKQGAIRTGELFF. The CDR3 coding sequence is TGTGCCAGCAAGCAGGGCGCTATAAGGACCGGGGAGCTGTTTTTT.

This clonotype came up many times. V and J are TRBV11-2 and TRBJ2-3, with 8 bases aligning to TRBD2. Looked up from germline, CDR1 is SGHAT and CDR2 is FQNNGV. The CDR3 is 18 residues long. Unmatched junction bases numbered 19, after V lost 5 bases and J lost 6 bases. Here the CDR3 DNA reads TGTGCCAGCAGCCCCAATCGTTTGGTAGCGGGATTCAGCGATACGCAGTATTTT. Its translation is CASSPNRLVAGFSDTQYF.

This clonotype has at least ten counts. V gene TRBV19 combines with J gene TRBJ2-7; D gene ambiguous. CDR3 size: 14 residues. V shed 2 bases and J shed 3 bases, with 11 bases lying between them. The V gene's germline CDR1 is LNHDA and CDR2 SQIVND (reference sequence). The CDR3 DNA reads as TGTGCCAGTAGTATACTGCACAGCCACTACGAGCAGTACTTC. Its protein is CASSILHSHYEQYF.

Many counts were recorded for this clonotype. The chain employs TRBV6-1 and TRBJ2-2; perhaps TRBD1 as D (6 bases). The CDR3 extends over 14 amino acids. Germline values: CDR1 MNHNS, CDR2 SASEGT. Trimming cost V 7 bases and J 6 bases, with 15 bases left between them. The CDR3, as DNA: TGTGCCAGCATGGCGGAAGGGGGATCCGGGGAGCTGTTTTTT. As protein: CASMAEGGSGELFF.

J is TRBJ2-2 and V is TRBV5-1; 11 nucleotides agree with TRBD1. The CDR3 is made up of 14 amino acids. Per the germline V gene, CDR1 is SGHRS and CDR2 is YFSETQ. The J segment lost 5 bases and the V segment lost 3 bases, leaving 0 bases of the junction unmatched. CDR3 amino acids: CASSWDRGTGELFF. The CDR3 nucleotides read TGCGCCAGCAGCTGGGACAGGGGGACCGGGGAGCTGTTTTTT.

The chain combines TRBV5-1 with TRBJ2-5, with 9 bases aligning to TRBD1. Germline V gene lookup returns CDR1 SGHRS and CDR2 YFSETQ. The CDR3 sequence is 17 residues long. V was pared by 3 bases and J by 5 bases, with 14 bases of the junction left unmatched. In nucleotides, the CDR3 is TGCGCCAGCAGCTCGGAGGCTACAGGGGGCGAGTATGAGACCCAGTACTTC. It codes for CASSSEATGGEYETQYF.

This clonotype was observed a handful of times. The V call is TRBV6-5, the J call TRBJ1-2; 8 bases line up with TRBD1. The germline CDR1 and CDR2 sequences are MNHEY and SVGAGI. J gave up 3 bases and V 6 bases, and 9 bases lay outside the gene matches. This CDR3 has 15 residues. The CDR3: CASRQDGQGYYGYTF. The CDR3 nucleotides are TGTGCCAGCAGGCAGGACGGACAGGGCTACTATGGCTACACCTTC.

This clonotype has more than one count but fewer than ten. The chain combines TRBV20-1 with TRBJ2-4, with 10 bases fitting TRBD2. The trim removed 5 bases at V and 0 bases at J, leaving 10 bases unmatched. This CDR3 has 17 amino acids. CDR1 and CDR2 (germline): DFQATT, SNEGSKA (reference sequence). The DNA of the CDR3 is TGCAGTGCTCAGACTAGCGGGTCATCCATAGCCAAAAACATTCAGTACTTC. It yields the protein CSAQTSGSSIAKNIQYF.

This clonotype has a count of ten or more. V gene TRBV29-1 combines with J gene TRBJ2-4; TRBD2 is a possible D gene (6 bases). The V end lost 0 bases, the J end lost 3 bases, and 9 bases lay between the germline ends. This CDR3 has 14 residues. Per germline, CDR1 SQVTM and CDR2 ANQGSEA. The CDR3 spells CSVEDGDFKNIQYF. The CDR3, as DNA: TGCAGCGTTGAAGATGGGGACTTCAAAAACATTCAGTACTTC.

The CDR3 protein is CASSPQGAGGETQYF. CDR3 sequence (DNA): TGTGCCAGCAGCCCCCAGGGGGCGGGGGGAGAGACCCAGTACTTC. The chain uses TRBV12-3 or TRBV12-4 and TRBJ2-5; D assignment may be TRBD1 or TRBD2 (8 bases each). V lost 6 bases to trimming and J lost 4 bases, with 18 bases between them. The CDR3 loop spans 15 amino acids.

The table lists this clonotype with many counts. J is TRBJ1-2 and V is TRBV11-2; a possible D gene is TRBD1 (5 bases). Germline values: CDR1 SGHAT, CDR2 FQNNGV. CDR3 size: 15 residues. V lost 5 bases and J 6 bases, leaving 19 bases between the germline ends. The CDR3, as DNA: TGTGCCAGCAGCCTGGCCCCATTAGCAGGGCATGGCTACACCTTC. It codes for CASSLAPLAGHGYTF.

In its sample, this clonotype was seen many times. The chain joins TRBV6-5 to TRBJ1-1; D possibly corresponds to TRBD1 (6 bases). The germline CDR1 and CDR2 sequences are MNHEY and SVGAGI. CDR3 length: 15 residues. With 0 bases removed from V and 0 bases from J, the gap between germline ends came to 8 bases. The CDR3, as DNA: TGTGCCAGCAGTTACTCGACAGGCCTGAACACTGAAGCTTTCTTT. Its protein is CASSYSTGLNTEAFF.